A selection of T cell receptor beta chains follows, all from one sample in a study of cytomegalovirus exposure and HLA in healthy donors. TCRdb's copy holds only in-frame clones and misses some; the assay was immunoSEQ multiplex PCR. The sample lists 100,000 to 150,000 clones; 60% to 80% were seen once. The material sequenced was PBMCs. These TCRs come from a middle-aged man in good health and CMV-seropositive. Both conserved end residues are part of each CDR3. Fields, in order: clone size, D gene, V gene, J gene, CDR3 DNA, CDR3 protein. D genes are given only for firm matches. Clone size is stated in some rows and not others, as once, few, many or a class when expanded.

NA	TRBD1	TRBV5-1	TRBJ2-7	TGCGCCAGCAGCCTCGACAGGGACTCCTACGAGCAGTACTTC	CASSLDRDSYEQYF
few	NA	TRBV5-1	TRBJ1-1	TGCGCCAGCAGACCGACAGTGAACACTGAAGCTTTCTTT	CASRPTVNTEAFF
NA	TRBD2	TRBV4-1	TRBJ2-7	TGCGCCAGCAGCCAAGAGGTAAAGACTAGCGGCTACTACGAGCAGTACTTC	CASSQEVKTSGYYEQYF
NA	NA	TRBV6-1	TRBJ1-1	TGTGCCAGCATCAAACAGGGCCGAAGGGCTGAAGCTTTCTTT	CASIKQGRRAEAFF
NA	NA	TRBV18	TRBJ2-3	TGTGCCAGCTCACCGGGCATCACAGATACGCAGTATTTT	CASSPGITDTQYF
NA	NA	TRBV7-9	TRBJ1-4	TGTGCCAGCAGCTTCGGGGGGCAGCTAATTGAAAAACTGTTTTTT	CASSFGGQLIEKLFF
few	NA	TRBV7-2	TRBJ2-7	TGTGCCAGCAGCATCGGGACTCTATACGAGCAGTACTTC	CASSIGTLYEQYF
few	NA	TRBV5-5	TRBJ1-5	TGTGCCAGCAGTACTAGCCCACAGACCTATCAGCCCCAGCATTTT	CASSTSPQTYQPQHF
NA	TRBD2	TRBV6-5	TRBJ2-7	TGTGCCAGCAGGATGGTAGCGGGGACCTACGAGCAGTACTTC	CASRMVAGTYEQYF
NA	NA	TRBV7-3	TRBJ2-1	TGTGCCAGCAGCCCCGAGCGGTACAATGAGCAGTTCTTC	CASSPERYNEQFF
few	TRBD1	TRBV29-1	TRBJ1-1	TGCAGCGGGGGGGACAGCACTGAAGCTTTCTTT	CSGGDSTEAFF
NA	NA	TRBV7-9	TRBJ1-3	TGTGCCAGCAGCTTACAGGGTGCGGGAAACACCATATATTTT	CASSLQGAGNTIYF
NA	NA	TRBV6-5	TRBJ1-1	TGTGCCAGCAGTTACTCGGGGGCCGGGACTGAAGCTTTCTTT	CASSYSGAGTEAFF
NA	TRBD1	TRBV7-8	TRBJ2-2	TGTGCCAGCAGCTACCGGGACAGGGGTCCACTAAACACCGGGGAGCTGTTTTTT	CASSYRDRGPLNTGELFF
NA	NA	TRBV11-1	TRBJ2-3	TGTGCCAGCAGCTTAGGTCTAGCAGGAGATACGCAGTATTTT	CASSLGLAGDTQYF
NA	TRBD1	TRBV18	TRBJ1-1	TGTGCCAGCTCACCAGGACGGACAGGGGGCTCGAACACTGAAGCTTTCTTT	CASSPGRTGGSNTEAFF
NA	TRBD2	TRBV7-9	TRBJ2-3	TGTGCCAGCAGCTCCCTAGCGGGGGGCGCAGATACGCAGTATTTT	CASSSLAGGADTQYF
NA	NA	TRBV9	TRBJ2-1	TGTGCCAGCAGCGTAGAAAGCTCCCGCGGAAATGAGCAGTTCTTC	CASSVESSRGNEQFF
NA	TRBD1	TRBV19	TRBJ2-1	TGTGCCAGTAGCCGGGACAGGGGGCAAGAGCAGTTCTTC	CASSRDRGQEQFF
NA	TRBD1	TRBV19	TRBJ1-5	TGTGCCAGTAGTCGACAGGGGATTCAGCCCCAGCATTTT	CASSRQGIQPQHF
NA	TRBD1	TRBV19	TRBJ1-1	TGTGCCAGTAGTATCTACCTGGGACAGGGGAAATTGGGCACTGAAGCTTTCTTT	CASSIYLGQGKLGTEAFF
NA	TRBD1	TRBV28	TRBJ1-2	TGTGCCAGCAGTCGACAGGGGGGGTACTATGGCTACACCTTC	CASSRQGGYYGYTF
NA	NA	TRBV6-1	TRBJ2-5	TGTGCCAGCAGTTCACGGGGTCGTGGAGAGACCCAGTACTTC	CASSSRGRGETQYF
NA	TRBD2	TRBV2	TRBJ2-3	TGTGCCAGCAGTGATCGGGGGGTCACAGATACGCAGTATTTT	CASSDRGVTDTQYF
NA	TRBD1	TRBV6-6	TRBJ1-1	TGTGCCAGCAGTACCAGACAGGGGGGAACTGAAGCTTTCTTT	CASSTRQGGTEAFF
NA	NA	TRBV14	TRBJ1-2	TGTGCCAGCAGCCCTTATTGGGCAGTAAACTATGGCTACACCTTC	CASSPYWAVNYGYTF
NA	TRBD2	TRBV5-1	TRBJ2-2	TGCGCCAGCAGCTTGGCGGCTAGCGGGGGACTTACCGGGGAGCTGTTTTTT	CASSLAASGGLTGELFF
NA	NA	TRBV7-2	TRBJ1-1	TGTGCCAGCAGCCCCCGGGGGGGGGATGAAGCTTTCTTT	CASSPRGGDEAFF
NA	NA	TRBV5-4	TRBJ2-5	TGTGCCAGCAGCTTTCAAGCGGAAGAGACCCAGTACTTC	CASSFQAEETQYF
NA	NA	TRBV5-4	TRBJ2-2	TGTGCCAGCAGCGAGGGAGGGGGGAAGAACACCGGGGAGCTGTTTTTT	CASSEGGGKNTGELFF
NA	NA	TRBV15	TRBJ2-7	TGTGCCACCAGCATCGACAGATCCTACGAGCAGTACTTC	CATSIDRSYEQYF
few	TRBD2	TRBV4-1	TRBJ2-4	TGCGCCAGCAGCCGGAGGTGGGGGGAGGGCCCCCAAAACATTCAGTACTTC	CASSRRWGEGPQNIQYF
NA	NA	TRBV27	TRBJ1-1	TGTGCCAGCAGGTCCCTGACAAGTGATTACACTGAAGCTTTCTTT	CASRSLTSDYTEAFF
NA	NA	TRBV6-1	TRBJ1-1	TGTGCCAGCAGTCATTCAGGGGCCATGAACACTGAAGCTTTCTTT	CASSHSGAMNTEAFF
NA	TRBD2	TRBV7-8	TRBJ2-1	TGTGCCAGCAGCTCTCGACTAGCGGGAGAGCCTGAGCAGTTCTTC	CASSSRLAGEPEQFF
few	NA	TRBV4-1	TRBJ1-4	TGCGCCAGCAGCCAGGCCAGGGAAAGTGAAAAACTGTTTTTT	CASSQARESEKLFF
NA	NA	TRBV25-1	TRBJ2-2	TGTGCCAGCAGACAGGGAAACACCGGGGAGCTGTTTTTT	CASRQGNTGELFF
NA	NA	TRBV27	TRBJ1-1	TGTGCCAGCAGTTTAAGGCAGGTGAACACTGAAGCTTTCTTT	CASSLRQVNTEAFF
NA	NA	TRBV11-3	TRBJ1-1	TGTGCCAGCAGCTTAGATATTTGGAGAGAGAACACTGAAGCTTTCTTT	CASSLDIWRENTEAFF
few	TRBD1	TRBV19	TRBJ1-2	TGTGCCAGCAAAGATACAGGGGGAGGCTATGGCTACACCTTC	CASKDTGGGYGYTF
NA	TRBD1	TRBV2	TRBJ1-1	TGTGCCAGCAAGGGGACAGTGAACACTGAAGCTTTCTTT	CASKGTVNTEAFF
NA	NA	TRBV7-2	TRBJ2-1	TGTGCCAGCAGCCCTTTCCGGACAGAACACAATGAGCAGTTCTTC	CASSPFRTEHNEQFF
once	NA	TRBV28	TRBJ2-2	TGTGCCAGCAGTTTAGGGCCGACGGCCGGGGAGCTGTTTTTT	CASSLGPTAGELFF
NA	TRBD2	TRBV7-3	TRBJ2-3	TGTGCCAGCAGCTTAGCGGGAGAGGATACGCAGTATTTT	CASSLAGEDTQYF
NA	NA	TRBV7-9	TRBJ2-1	TGTGCCAGCAGCTCAAATCAGGGTGATGAGCAGTTCTTC	CASSSNQGDEQFF
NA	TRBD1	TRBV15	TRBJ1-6	TGTGCCACCAGCAGAGAAACAGGGGGCTGGTCTGCACCCCTCCACTTT	CATSRETGGWSAPLHF
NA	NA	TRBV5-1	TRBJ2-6	TGCGCCAGCAGCTTTGGGAGCGGCTCTGGGGCCAACGTCCTGACTTTC	CASSFGSGSGANVLTF